Below are 20 T cell receptor beta chains sequenced from a single sample in a study of technical replicates of blood from a handful of donors. Repertoires were generated with immunoSEQ multiplex PCR, while TCRdb's copy carries only in-frame clones and drops some. The repertoire consists of 60,000 to 90,000 clones, with about 97% occurring once and the leading ten covering almost 0.3%. The sample was T cells isolated from PBMCs. The source is a human donor in good health.

The chain carries TRBV5-6 and TRBJ1-1; D possibly corresponds to TRBD1 (5 bases). CDR1 and CDR2 from the germline V gene are SGHDT and YYEEEE. There are 15 residues in the CDR3. V was shortened by 3 bases and J by 3 bases, with 15 bases between the two germline ends. The CDR3 sequence is CASSYDRGVYTEAFF. Here the CDR3 DNA reads TGTGCCAGCAGCTATGATCGGGGGGTTTACACTGAAGCTTTCTTT. The full variable domain, its missing parts supplied by reference TRBV5-6 and TRBJ1-1, is DAGVTQSPTHLIKTRGQQVTLRCSPKSGHDTVSWYQQALGQGPQFIFQYYEEEERQRGNFPDRFSGHQFPNYSSELNVNALLLGDSALYLCASSYDRGVYTEAFFGQGTRLTVV.

The chain links TRBV9 to TRBJ2-7, with TRBD2 matching over 10 bases. CDR1 is SGDLS and CDR2 is YYNGEE in the germline V gene. The V and J ends lost 3 bases and 6 bases, in that order; junction bases with no gene match: 3. The CDR3 is 13 residues long. The DNA for the CDR3 is TGTGCCAGCAGCGCCCTAGCGGGAGTCGAGCAGTACTTC. This codes for CASSALAGVEQYF.

The chain recombines TRBV25-1 with TRBJ1-3, with 7 bases lining up with TRBD1. Looked up from germline, CDR1 is MGHDK and CDR2 is SYGVNS. This CDR3 comprises 15 residues. V was pared by 4 bases and J by 9 bases, with 12 bases of the junction left unmatched. The CDR3 nucleotides are TGTGCCAGCAGTGGTACGACAGGGCCCAGGGCCACCATATATTTT. This sequence encodes CASSGTTGPRATIYF.

The chain uses TRBV11-2 and TRBJ2-7, with D possibly matching TRBD1 (5 bases). The CDR3 consists of 17 residues. From germline, CDR1 is SGHAT and CDR2 FQNNGV. Trimming took 0 bases from V and 2 from J, leaving 17 bases between them. The CDR3 sequence is CASSLDQGTVVAYEQYF. For the CDR3, the DNA is TGTGCCAGCAGCTTAGATCAGGGAACAGTCGTAGCCTACGAGCAGTACTTC.

This chain joins TRBV7-2 and TRBJ2-1; 12 positions agree with TRBD2. J lost 8 bases, V lost 1 base, and 3 bases had no gene match. CDR1 and CDR2 (germline): SGHTA, FQGNSA. There are 15 residues in the CDR3. CDR3 in DNA: TGTGCCAGCAGCTTAGAACCTAGCGGGAGGGATGAGCAGTTCTTC. Amino acids: CASSLEPSGRDEQFF.

The chain recombines TRBV5-1 with TRBJ2-1; 8 nucleotides agree with TRBD1. The J segment lost 10 bases and the V segment lost 4 bases, leaving 7 bases of the junction unmatched. The CDR3 extends over 13 amino acids. Germline-derived CDR1 and CDR2 are SGHRS and YFSETQ. For the CDR3, the DNA is TGCGCCAGCAGCACTGACAGGGGATGGGAGCAGTTCTTC. Translating gives CASSTDRGWEQFF.

The V gene is TRBV6-6, the J gene TRBJ1-1; the D gene is possibly TRBD1 (6 bases). Trimming removed 6 bases at V and 0 bases at J, with 14 bases between. The CDR3 loop spans 15 amino acids. The germline CDR1 and CDR2 sequences are MNHNY and SVGAGI (reference sequence). The CDR3 nucleotides are TGTGCCAGCAGGGGACAAGGACGCATGAACACTGAAGCTTTCTTT. Amino acids: CASRGQGRMNTEAFF.

This chain joins TRBV7-3 and TRBJ2-2; tentatively, D is TRBD2 (6 bases). This CDR3 has 16 amino acids. The germline V gene has CDR1 SGHTA and CDR2 FQGTGA. V was cut by 0 bases and J by 5 bases, with 13 bases left in between. CDR3 sequence: CASSLTGDLITGELFF. CDR3 nucleotides: TGTGCCAGCAGCTTAACTGGGGACTTAATAACCGGGGAGCTGTTTTTT.

The chain combines TRBV19 with TRBJ2-7; 9 nucleotides match TRBD1. V lost 5 bases, J lost 3 bases, and 2 bases stayed unmatched. Germline V gene data show CDR1 as LNHDA and CDR2 as SQIVND (reference sequence). The CDR3 consists of 13 residues. Here the CDR3 reads CASSADRGYEQYF. As DNA, the CDR3 is TGTGCCAGTAGTGCGGACAGGGGCTACGAGCAGTACTTC.

The chain links TRBV12-5 to TRBJ1-5, with D possibly matching TRBD1 (5 bases). The germline V and J ends were trimmed by 7 bases and 5 bases, with 12 bases remaining between them. This CDR3 has 13 residues. The germline gives CDR1 LGHNT, CDR2 FRNRAP. CDR3 region: CASVGAGDQPQHF. DNA of the CDR3: TGTGCTAGTGTAGGGGCGGGGGATCAGCCCCAGCATTTT.

The gene calls are TRBV10-2 and TRBJ2-7; TRBD1 matches 7 bases. CDR3 length: 13 amino acids. Germline values: CDR1 WSHSY, CDR2 SAAADI. V was clipped by 2 bases and J by 3 bases; unmatched bases: 1. Here the CDR3 reads CASSEAGGYEQYF. In DNA, the CDR3 is TGCGCCAGCAGTGAGGCAGGGGGCTACGAGCAGTACTTC.

J is TRBJ2-7 and V is TRBV9; 9 bases match TRBD1. The junction had 10 bases not matched to a gene; V was cut back by 3 bases and J by 3 bases. From germline, CDR1 is SGDLS and CDR2 YYNGEE. The CDR3 totals 16 residues. CDR3 in amino acids: CASSARSGTGYYEQYF. CDR3 in DNA: TGTGCCAGCAGCGCAAGATCCGGGACAGGGTACTACGAGCAGTACTTC.

This sequence joins TRBV19 and TRBJ1-1; 7 bases match TRBD1. Losses at the gene ends were 5 bases for V and 0 bases for J; bases not matched to a gene: 3. The CDR3 runs 14 residues. Germline V gene sequence: CDR1 LNHDA, CDR2 SQIVND (reference sequence). This CDR3 reads CASSSDRVNTEAFF. DNA for the CDR3: TGTGCCAGTAGTTCCGACAGGGTGAACACTGAAGCTTTCTTT.

This clone was observed once. This chain uses TRBV10-2 with TRBJ2-1; D is perhaps TRBD2 (6 bases). This CDR3 is built from 13 residues. Germline CDR1 is WSHSY and CDR2 is SAAADI. Trimming took off 8 bases at V and 7 bases at J, with 15 bases between the two ends. CDR3 sequence: CASGDLGRNEQFF. CDR3 DNA sequence: TGCGCCAGCGGGGACTTAGGGAGGAATGAGCAGTTCTTC.

The V call is TRBV4-2, the J call TRBJ2-7, with 10 nucleotides matching TRBD2. The germline CDR1 and CDR2 sequences are LGHNA and YNFKEQ. The CDR3 is 16 residues long. V trimming: 4 bases; J trimming: 3 bases; junction bases outside the gene matches: 9. The CDR3 region is CASSPLQGLANYEQYF. In DNA form, the CDR3 reads TGTGCCAGCAGCCCGCTGCAGGGACTAGCGAACTACGAGCAGTACTTC.

This clone occurred a few times. The chain recombines TRBV2 with TRBJ1-1; weak D call: TRBD1 (5 bases). The CDR3 length is 14 residues. Trimming took off 1 base at V and 1 base at J, with 7 bases between the two ends. Per the germline V gene, CDR1 is SNHLY and CDR2 is FYNNEI. The chain's CDR3 is CASSEVQGNTEAFF. The CDR3 region has the DNA TGTGCCAGCAGTGAAGTCCAGGGGAACACTGAAGCTTTCTTT.

The rearrangement uses TRBV30 and TRBJ2-7, with unresolved D. Trimming cost V 0 bases and J 0 bases, with 12 bases left between them. The germline gives CDR1 GTSNPN, CDR2 SVGIG (reference sequence). The CDR3 is 15 amino acids. The CDR3: CAWSVELRSSYEQYF. The CDR3 DNA reads TGTGCCTGGAGTGTAGAATTAAGGAGCTCCTACGAGCAGTACTTC.

The chain couples TRBV7-9 to TRBJ1-5; 12 nucleotides align to TRBD1. Germline trimming cut 3 bases from V and 0 bases from J; bases unmatched to any gene: 3. The CDR3 totals 17 residues. CDR1 SEHNR and CDR2 FQNEAQ come from the germline V gene (reference sequence). The CDR3 DNA reads TGTGCCAGCAGCTTCGGGACAGGGGGCTCTAGCAATCAGCCCCAGCATTTT. Translated, it gives CASSFGTGGSSNQPQHF.

J is TRBJ1-5 and V is TRBV27, with 10 nucleotides matching TRBD1. Trimming removed 5 bases from V and 5 bases from J; junction bases left unmatched: 6. Per the germline V gene, CDR1 is MNHEY and CDR2 is SMNVEV (reference sequence). The CDR3 sequence is 15 residues long. CDR3 sequence: CASSKWDRGYQPQHF. In DNA form, the CDR3 reads TGTGCCAGCAGTAAGTGGGACAGGGGTTATCAGCCCCAGCATTTT.

The chain couples TRBV6-1 to TRBJ2-6; a weak D match, TRBD2 (5 bases). V was shortened by 4 bases and J by 0 bases, with 16 bases between the two germline ends. Per the germline V gene, CDR1 is MNHNS and CDR2 is SASEGT. The CDR3 has 18 amino acids. The CDR3 DNA sequence: TGTGCCAGCAGTGGGACCGTGACTACCTTCTCTGGGGCCAACGTCCTGACTTTC. Its translation: CASSGTVTTFSGANVLTF.